This T cell receptor (beta chain) came from a study of T cell responses to AZD1222 COVID-19 vaccine. Whole-study results and caveats: Spike-specific TCR breadth and depth grew following two AZD1222 doses. AZD1222 recipients seropositive at baseline numbered only six or seven.

Concerning this clone itself: Its antigen remains unknown.

V lost 4 bases and J 7 bases, leaving 8 bases between the germline ends. This CDR3 region has 12 residues. The germline gives CDR1 MDHEN, CDR2 SYDVKM. Using immunoSEQ multiplex PCR, the repertoire was profiled, and TCRdb retains in-frame clones only, with some absent. The sample carries 100,000 to 150,000 clones, over 70% recorded once. The rearrangement uses TRBV28 and TRBJ2-1, with D maybe TRBD1 (5 bases). The sequences come from peripheral blood, collected on day 0 of AZD1222 vaccination. The origin of this receptor is an adult in good health. CDR3 DNA sequence: TGTGCCAGCAGTTACAGGTTTAATGAGCAGTTCTTC. It yields the protein CASSYRFNEQFF.